This T cell receptor (beta chain) originates from a study of PD-1 blockade in classical Hodgkin lymphoma. At the level of the study: Patients were infused with nivolumab 3 mg/kg every 2 weeks.

Exposure to brentuximab vedotin varied, and each patient had relapsed following autologous stem cell transplantation. Measured with immunoSEQ multiplex PCR; TCRdb has only the in-frame clones, and not every one. Of 75,000 to 100,000 clones detected, over 80% appear once; the ten largest clones hold more than 10%. There are 17 residues in the CDR3. Whole-study results and caveats: Baseline TCR diversity was reportedly lower in newly diagnosed patients than in healthy donors. It was reported as lower still in relapsed/refractory patients. Partial responders and progressors had significantly lower baseline TCR diversity.

Comment on this clone: Its target is unknown.

This chain joins TRBV21-1 and TRBJ2-1; whether TRBD2, the table's D call, matches the DNA was not checked. TRBV21-1 corresponds to a pseudogene. The specimen was peripheral blood mononuclear cells (PBMCs), collected at baseline. This sequence was found in a human donor with classical Hodgkin lymphoma. The CDR3 protein is CASSKAGLAGEGDEQFF. DNA for the CDR3: TGTGCCAGCAGCAAAGCGGGACTAGCGGGAGAAGGGGATGAGCAGTTCTTC.